Sequencing of this T cell receptor beta chain was carried out in a study of molecular identifiers for immune sequencing clone quantification. TCRdb re-called the PCR reads with MiXCR, one entry per CDR3 protein. The sample carries roughly 86,000 distinct CDR3 sequences, roughly 19% recorded once. Whole-study results and caveats: Whereas clones above 20 RNA copies held under 1% of naive-cell molecules, they held over 97% of effector molecules.

V gave up 6 bases and J gave up 2 bases, with 12 bases separating them. The germline V gene encodes CDR1 LNHNV and CDR2 YYDKDF (reference sequence). CDR3 length: 14 amino acids. Sorting recovered naive CD8 T cells on a CD8+CD4-CCR7+CD45RA+ profile. This clonotype came up many times. Its antigen is as yet unknown. J is TRBJ2-3 and V is TRBV15; no definite D call. This receptor was taken from a human donor in good health. Some libraries in this study had Jurkat cell RNA spiked in. Sequenced sample: naive CD8+ T cells from blood, with Jurkat cell RNA spiked in. Subset reported: FACS-sorted CD8+CD4-CCR7+CD45RA+ naive T cells. The CDR3 bases are TGTGCCACCAGGGCAGACACTTACACAGATACGCAGTATTTT. Its protein product is CATRADTYTDTQYF.